The T cell receptor beta chain described here comes from a study of blood T cell repertoires in COVID-19. As processed by the authors: Estimation of nucleated cell counts relied on the amplification of reference gene primers. TCRdb's copy holds only in-frame clones and misses some; the assay was immunoSEQ multiplex PCR. The V and J calls and clone size are taken from that table; D and trimming were inferred from the DNA. This sample has 55,000 to 75,000 clones, with 79% found just once. Germline assignment: CDR1 SGHTA and CDR2 FQGNSA. The CDR3 extends over 17 amino acids. V shed 1 base and J 0 bases; nucleotides not matched to a gene: 6.

Sequences were obtained from peripheral blood. This receptor was taken from a man between 60 and 70 years old with acute or convalescent COVID-19. The chain links TRBV7-2 to TRBJ2-5, with 9 nucleotides matching TRBD1. This chain's CDR3 is CASSLGSGTGYQETQYF. In DNA form, the CDR3 reads TGTGCCAGCAGCTTAGGCTCCGGGACAGGGTACCAAGAGACCCAGTACTTC.